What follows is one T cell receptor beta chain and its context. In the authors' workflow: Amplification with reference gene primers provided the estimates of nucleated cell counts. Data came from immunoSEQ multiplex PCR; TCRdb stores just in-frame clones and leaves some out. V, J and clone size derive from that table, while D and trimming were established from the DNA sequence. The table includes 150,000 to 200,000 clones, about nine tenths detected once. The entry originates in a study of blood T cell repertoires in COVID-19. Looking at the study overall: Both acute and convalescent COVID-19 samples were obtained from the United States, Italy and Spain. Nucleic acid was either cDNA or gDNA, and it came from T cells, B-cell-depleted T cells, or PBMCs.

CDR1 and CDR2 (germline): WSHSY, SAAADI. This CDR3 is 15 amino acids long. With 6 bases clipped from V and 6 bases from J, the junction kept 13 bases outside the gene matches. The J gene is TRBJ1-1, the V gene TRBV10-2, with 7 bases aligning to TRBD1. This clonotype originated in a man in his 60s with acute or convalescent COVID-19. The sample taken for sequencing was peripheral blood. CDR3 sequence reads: CASRDGRKGASEAFF. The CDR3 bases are TGCGCCAGCAGGGACGGCCGTAAGGGGGCCTCTGAAGCTTTCTTT.